The 30 T cell receptor beta chains presented below share a single source sample, sequenced in a study of early T cells in non-severe SARS-CoV-2 infection. TCRdb re-derived calls from the 5' RACE reads in MiXCR, one entry per CDR3 protein. The table includes around 63,000 distinct CDR3 sequences, approximately 6.1% detected once. The input for sequencing was whole blood, taken at baseline. These receptor sequences come from an adult who was a healthcare worker with PCR-confirmed SARS-CoV-2 infection or an uninfected control (not recorded which).

This clonotype has at least ten counts. This chain connects TRBV12-3 or TRBV12-4 to TRBJ2-1, with D uncertain. The CDR3 is 16 residues long. With 5 bases removed from V and 6 bases from J, the gap between germline ends came to 20 bases. For the CDR3, the DNA is TGTGCCAGCAGTCCCACCTCAATCGGATCCCGCAATGAGCAGTTCTTC. Encoded protein: CASSPTSIGSRNEQFF.

V usage is TRBV27 and J usage is TRBJ1-1; no definite D call. With 2 bases removed from V and 0 bases from J, the gap between germline ends came to 13 bases. Germline CDR1 and CDR2: MNHEY and SMNVEV (reference sequence). The length of the CDR3 is 16 residues. This chain's CDR3 is CASSLRSSFMNTEAFF. The DNA for the CDR3 is TGTGCCAGCAGTTTACGTTCCTCGTTCATGAACACTGAAGCTTTCTTT.

This clonotype appeared many times. The chain carries TRBV20-1 and TRBJ1-1; 7 bases agree with TRBD1. The V segment lost 6 bases and the J segment 7 bases; nucleotides outside the gene matches: 8. Looked up from germline, CDR1 is DFQATT and CDR2 is SNEGSKA (reference sequence). The CDR3 has 12 residues. In DNA, the CDR3 is TGCAGTGCAAGGGACAGAGAATTTGAAGCTTTCTTT. It specifies CSARDREFEAFF.

This clonotype was detected many times. V gene TRBV2 combines with J gene TRBJ2-5; TRBD2 matches 13 bases. The CDR3 is 15 amino acids. Germline V gene data show CDR1 as SNHLY and CDR2 as FYNNEI. Germline trimming cut 4 bases from V and 5 bases from J; bases unmatched to any gene: 4. In nucleotides, the CDR3 is TGTGCCAGCAGTGCGGAGACTAGCGGGGGGGAGACCCAGTACTTC. Protein product: CASSAETSGGETQYF.

This clonotype has a count of ten or more. The chain links TRBV10-3 to TRBJ2-3; tentative D call: TRBD1 (6 bases). The CDR3 covers 13 residues. Trimming took off 4 bases at V and 4 bases at J, with 9 bases between the two ends. Germline V gene lookup returns CDR1 ENHRY and CDR2 SYGVKD. The CDR3: CAISVKGADTQYF. CDR3 sequence (DNA): TGTGCCATCAGTGTGAAGGGGGCAGATACGCAGTATTTT.

This rearrangement joins TRBV11-3 to TRBJ1-1; 9 nucleotides line up with TRBD1. The CDR3 has 15 residues. The germline V gene has CDR1 SGHNT and CDR2 YENEEA. J gave up 0 bases and V 5 bases, and 4 bases lay outside the gene matches. In DNA form, the CDR3 reads TGTGCCAGCAGCCCAGGGACAGGGATGAACACTGAAGCTTTCTTT. It specifies CASSPGTGMNTEAFF.

This clonotype was observed at least ten times. This sequence joins TRBV7-9 and TRBJ2-2; D not certain. Germline V lookup: CDR1 SEHNR, CDR2 FQNEAQ (reference sequence). This CDR3 is 15 amino acids long. Deletions cut 4 bases from V and 7 bases from J, with 16 bases between. The CDR3 spells CASSWPTTVLGELFF. In nucleotides, the CDR3 is TGTGCCAGCAGCTGGCCGACCACAGTACTCGGGGAGCTGTTTTTT. Together with reference TRBV7-9 and TRBJ2-2, the CDR3 gives the full variable domain: DTGVSQNPRHKITKRGQNVTFRCDPISEHNRLYWYRQTLGQGPEFLTYFQNEAQLEKSRLLSDRFSAERPKGSFSTLEIQRTEQGDSAMYLCASSWPTTVLGELFFGEGSRLTVL.

This sequence joins TRBV18 and TRBJ2-3, with D tentatively TRBD1 (6 bases). The CDR3 covers 16 residues. Deletions cut 1 base from V and 2 bases from J, with 13 bases between. CDR1 KGHSH and CDR2 LQKENI come from the germline V gene. The CDR3 here is CASSPLKTGATDTQYF. For the CDR3, the DNA is TGTGCCAGCTCACCACTTAAGACAGGCGCCACAGATACGCAGTATTTT. Using reference TRBV18 and TRBJ2-3 for the parts outside the CDR3, the full variable domain is NAGVMQNPRHLVRRRGQEARLRCSPMKGHSHVYWYRQLPEEGLKFMVYLQKENIIDESGMPKERFSAEFPKEGPSILRIQQVVRGDSAAYFCASSPLKTGATDTQYFGPGTRLTVL.

This clonotype was seen repeatedly, ten times or more. This rearrangement joins TRBV20-1 to TRBJ2-6; D unclear. The CDR3 covers 13 residues. CDR1 is DFQATT, CDR2 SNEGSKA, per germline (reference sequence). Between the trimmed V and J ends, which lost 3 bases and 0 bases, there was a span of 3 bases. The CDR3, as DNA: TGCAGTGCTAGTAACTCTGGGGCCAACGTCCTGACTTTC. Translated, it gives CSASNSGANVLTF.

Ten or more counts support this clonotype. The chain recombines TRBV20-1 with TRBJ2-2; 10 bases fit TRBD2. Germline values: CDR1 DFQATT, CDR2 SNEGSKA (reference sequence). The J segment lost 6 bases and the V segment lost 2 bases, leaving 3 bases of the junction unmatched. The length of the CDR3 is 14 residues. CDR3 region: CSARLSGRAGELFF. CDR3 DNA sequence: TGCAGTGCTAGATTGAGCGGGAGGGCCGGGGAGCTGTTTTTT.

Ten or more counts support this clonotype. The chain couples TRBV25-1 to TRBJ1-2; no clear D gene. Trimming stripped 4 bases from V and 3 bases from J, with 6 bases between. There are 12 residues in the CDR3. Germline values: CDR1 MGHDK, CDR2 SYGVNS. The CDR3 here is CASSGGHYGYTF. The DNA for the CDR3 is TGTGCCAGCAGTGGTGGTCACTATGGCTACACCTTC.

This clonotype was counted at least ten times. Here the CDR3 reads CSVGGSSGAYNEQFF. CDR3 DNA sequence: TGCAGCGTCGGAGGTTCTAGCGGGGCCTACAATGAGCAGTTCTTC. The chain joins TRBV29-1 to TRBJ2-1; 9 nucleotides agree with TRBD2. There are 15 residues in the CDR3. Germline V gene lookup returns CDR1 SQVTM and CDR2 ANQGSEA. V shed 6 bases and J 2 bases; nucleotides not matched to a gene: 8.

This clonotype was found many times. The J gene is TRBJ1-5, the V gene TRBV6-5, with a possible D match to TRBD1 (6 bases). V gave up 5 bases and J gave up 7 bases, with 18 bases separating them. The CDR3 has 15 residues. Germline V gene lookup returns CDR1 MNHEY and CDR2 SVGAGI. The CDR3 here is CASSPMQQGRQPQHF. The CDR3 region has the DNA TGTGCCAGCAGTCCTATGCAACAGGGCCGACAGCCCCAGCATTTT.

The chain employs TRBV28 and TRBJ2-7; 11 nucleotides match TRBD2. The germline gives CDR1 MDHEN, CDR2 SYDVKM. V shed 3 bases and J 5 bases; nucleotides not matched to a gene: 9. The CDR3 contains 16 residues. The CDR3 nucleotides are TGTGCCAGCAGTTTGTTAGCGGGAGGGCCGTCCAACGAGCAGTACTTC. Translated: CASSLLAGGPSNEQYF.

This clonotype came up many times. The CDR3 protein is CASSLLPSSYEQYF. CDR3 DNA: TGTGCCAGCAGTTTATTGCCTAGCTCATACGAGCAGTACTTC. The chain links TRBV27 to TRBJ2-7; a possible D gene is TRBD2 (5 bases). CDR3 length equals 14 residues. Deletions cut 1 base from V and 4 bases from J, with 11 bases between. Germline V gene data show CDR1 as MNHEY and CDR2 as SMNVEV (reference sequence).

This clonotype has a handful of counts. The CDR3 here is CASSSDPGGTEAFF. The CDR3 nucleotides read TGTGCCAGCTCATCGGACCCAGGAGGTACTGAAGCTTTCTTT. The chain uses TRBV18 and TRBJ1-1; no clear D gene. V dropped 5 bases and J dropped 5 bases, with 15 bases sitting between them. CDR3 size: 14 residues. In germline, CDR1 is KGHSH, CDR2 LQKENI.

This clonotype appeared many times. The rearrangement links TRBV29-1 to TRBJ2-7, with D possibly being TRBD2 (5 bases). The CDR3 has 12 residues. V lost 5 bases and J 5 bases, leaving 13 bases between the germline ends. CDR1 and CDR2 from the germline V gene are SQVTM and ANQGSEA. The CDR3 spells CSVLGRRDEQYF. The CDR3 DNA reads as TGCAGCGTTCTGGGGAGACGGGACGAGCAGTACTTC.

This clonotype was recorded at least ten times. J is TRBJ1-5 and V is TRBV13, with a tentative D call TRBD1 (6 bases). The CDR3 is 16 residues long. Germline V CDR1 and CDR2: PRHDT, FYEKMQ (reference sequence). Trimming left V 2 bases short and J 0 bases short, with 11 bases between. The CDR3 bases are TGTGCCAGCAGCTTAAGCGGGGGCTCTAGCAATCAGCCCCAGCATTTT. Translating gives CASSLSGGSSNQPQHF.

This clonotype was seen repeatedly, ten times or more. The chain couples TRBV29-1 to TRBJ2-3, with a tentative D call TRBD1 (5 bases). The V gene's germline CDR1 is SQVTM and CDR2 ANQGSEA. The length of the CDR3 is 13 residues. Trimming pared 3 bases from V and 0 bases from J, leaving 7 bases between. For the CDR3, the DNA is TGCAGCGTTGAGACAGACAGCACAGATACGCAGTATTTT. It yields the protein CSVETDSTDTQYF.

This clonotype was found many times. J is TRBJ2-2 and V is TRBV10-3, with D maybe TRBD2 (5 bases). CDR1 ENHRY and CDR2 SYGVKD come from the germline V gene. CDR3 length: 13 amino acids. Trimming left V 2 bases short and J 7 bases short, with 8 bases between. DNA for the CDR3: TGTGCCATCAGTGAGCGTGAGGGCGGGGAGCTGTTTTTT. This encodes CAISEREGGELFF.

The rearrangement joins TRBV6-2 or TRBV6-3 to TRBJ2-7; 7 positions agree with TRBD1. The CDR3 is 15 residues long. CDR1 and CDR2 (germline): MNHEY, SVGEGT. J lost 3 bases, V lost 6 bases, and 11 bases had no gene match. CDR3 nucleotide sequence: TGTGCCAGCAGCCACAGGGGTAGCAGAGGCTACGAGCAGTACTTC. This sequence encodes CASSHRGSRGYEQYF.

This clonotype was recorded many times. V and J are TRBV5-1 and TRBJ2-3; 12 nucleotides align to TRBD2. Germline V lookup: CDR1 SGHRS, CDR2 YFSETQ. With V trimmed by 4 bases and J by 2 bases, 5 bases remained unmatched. The CDR3 sequence is 16 residues long. The CDR3 DNA is TGCGCCAGCAGCGGAGGACTAGCGGGATTCACAGATACGCAGTATTTT. The encoded protein is CASSGGLAGFTDTQYF.

This clonotype appeared many times. This rearrangement joins TRBV13 to TRBJ2-3; a weak D match, TRBD2 (5 bases). Germline CDR1 reads PRHDT; CDR2 reads FYEKMQ (reference sequence). V was cut by 6 bases and J by 2 bases, with 15 bases left in between. The CDR3 spans 15 residues. In DNA form, the CDR3 reads TGTGCCAGCAGTACGAGGGTACGGGACACAGATACGCAGTATTTT. Encoded protein: CASSTRVRDTDTQYF.

This chain links TRBV5-1 with TRBJ2-7, with 10 nucleotides matching TRBD1. Germline CDR1 and CDR2: SGHRS and YFSETQ. This CDR3 is 17 amino acids long. Trimming at V came to 0 bases and at J to 2 bases, leaving 8 bases not matched to a gene. The CDR3 region is CASSLGDRGQGAYEQYF. CDR3 nucleotide sequence: TGCGCCAGCAGCTTGGGTGACAGGGGGCAAGGTGCCTACGAGCAGTACTTC.

This clonotype ranks as medium-sized. V and J are TRBV11-2 and TRBJ2-1; TRBD2 might be the D (5 bases). V was shortened by 5 bases and J by 0 bases, with 11 bases between the two germline ends. The CDR3 covers 15 residues. Germline V gene sequence: CDR1 SGHAT, CDR2 FQNNGV. The CDR3 is CASSARGSSYNEQFF. DNA for the CDR3: TGTGCCAGCAGCGCCCGAGGGAGCTCCTACAATGAGCAGTTCTTC.

The sample holds one count of this clonotype. The chain links TRBV27 to TRBJ2-7; possible D gene TRBD2, 6 bases. The CDR3 length is 17 residues. Germline-derived CDR1 and CDR2 are MNHEY and SMNVEV (reference sequence). The ends were cut back, 5 bases at V and 4 bases at J, with 24 bases in the middle. CDR3 amino acids: CASSMITRGDFYYEQYF. DNA of the CDR3: TGTGCCAGCAGTATGATAACCCGAGGGGACTTTTATTACGAGCAGTACTTC.

Ten or more counts support this clonotype. J is TRBJ1-3 and V is TRBV20-1, with D unclear. Trimming left V 6 bases short and J 4 bases short, with 13 bases between. Germline CDR1 is DFQATT and CDR2 is SNEGSKA (reference sequence). The CDR3 has 13 amino acids. The CDR3 sequence is CSAGGRGGNTIYF. CDR3 DNA: TGCAGTGCGGGAGGACGGGGAGGAAACACCATATATTTT.

This clonotype has ten or more counts. The CDR3 sequence is CSAGTSGSDEQYF. The CDR3 DNA reads TGCAGTGCCGGGACTAGCGGGAGTGATGAGCAGTACTTC. This rearrangement joins TRBV20-1 to TRBJ2-7; 14 bases are shared with TRBD2. Germline V gene sequence: CDR1 DFQATT, CDR2 SNEGSKA (reference sequence). The CDR3 sequence is 13 residues long. J was trimmed by 7 bases and V by 6 bases; bases with no gene match: 5.

This clonotype occurred many times. The chain carries TRBV20-1 and TRBJ1-2, with TRBD1 matching over 11 bases. CDR1 and CDR2 from the germline V gene are DFQATT and SNEGSKA (reference sequence). The CDR3 is 15 amino acids. Trimming cost V 0 bases and J 4 bases; bases outside gene matches: 4. The chain's CDR3 is CSARDLDRGLYGYTF. Written as DNA, the CDR3 is TGCAGTGCTAGAGATCTGGACAGGGGGCTCTATGGCTACACCTTC.

This clonotype has at least ten counts. The CDR3 region is CASSQGRGSSTDTQYF. Written as DNA, the CDR3 is TGCGCCAGCAGCCAAGGGCGGGGAAGTAGCACAGATACGCAGTATTTT. The J gene is TRBJ2-3, the V gene TRBV4-3, with D possibly TRBD2 on 6 matching bases. Deletions cut 1 base from V and 0 bases from J, with 11 bases between. The CDR3 is 16 amino acids. Germline values: CDR1 LGHNA, CDR2 YSLEER.